The present T cell receptor beta chain was sequenced within a study of shared clonotypes between healthy human individuals. There are 17 residues in the CDR3. With V trimmed by 5 bases and J by 0 bases, 8 bases remained unmatched. Per germline, CDR1 SNHLY and CDR2 FYNNEI. Notes on this clone: Its antigen is undetermined.

Only in-frame clones appear in the TCRdb table, and some are missing; sequencing was by immunoSEQ multiplex PCR. Altogether 650,000 to 800,000 clones are present, about two thirds being singletons, with the ten largest covering more than 1.5%. Whole-study results and caveats: Blood was the only sampled material, and tissue repertoires likely differ.

This TCR was recovered from a woman in her twenties or thirties in good health. J is TRBJ2-3 and V is TRBV2, with 10 nucleotides matching TRBD2. The specimen was memory CD4+ T cells sorted from blood. Subset in this sample: CD45RA-negative fraction. This chain's CDR3 is CASSLYRLAGSTDTQYF. CDR3 sequence (DNA): TGTGCCAGCAGTTTGTACCGACTAGCGGGTAGCACAGATACGCAGTATTTT.